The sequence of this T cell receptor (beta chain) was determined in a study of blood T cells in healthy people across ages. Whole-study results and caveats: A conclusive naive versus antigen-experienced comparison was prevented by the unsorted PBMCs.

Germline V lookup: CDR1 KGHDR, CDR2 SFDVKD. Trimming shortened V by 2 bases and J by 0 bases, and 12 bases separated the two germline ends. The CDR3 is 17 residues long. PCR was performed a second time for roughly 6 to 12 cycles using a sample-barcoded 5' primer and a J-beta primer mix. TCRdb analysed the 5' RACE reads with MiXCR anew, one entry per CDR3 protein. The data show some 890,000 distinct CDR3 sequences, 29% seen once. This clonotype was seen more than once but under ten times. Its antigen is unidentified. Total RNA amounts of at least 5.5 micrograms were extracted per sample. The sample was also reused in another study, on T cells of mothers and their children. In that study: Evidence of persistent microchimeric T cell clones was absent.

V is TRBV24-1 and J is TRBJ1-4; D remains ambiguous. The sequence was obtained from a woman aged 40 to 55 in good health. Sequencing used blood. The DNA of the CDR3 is TGTGCCACCAGTGATTCCTCCGGCGTTGCAACTAATGAAAAACTGTTTTTT. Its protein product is CATSDSSGVATNEKLFF.